What follows is one TCR beta chain and its context. The antigen is not known. The sample comes from a study of cytomegalovirus exposure and HLA in healthy donors. Study-level points and caveats: An analysis was carried out later, and it reportedly showed fewer N-insertions in an Asian-associated ancestry cluster than the approximately 700-donor mean.

CDR1 and CDR2 (germline): MDHEN, SYDVKM. With V trimmed by 5 bases and J by 4 bases, 7 bases remained unmatched. The CDR3 extends over 14 amino acids. Both 60 Vbeta primers and 13 Jbeta primers went into the PCR. Data came from immunoSEQ multiplex PCR; TCRdb stores just in-frame clones and leaves some out. Among roughly 120,000 clones listed, 65% to 75% were seen once. The specimen sequenced was PBMCs. The clonotype originates from a man aged 35 to 55 in good health and CMV-seropositive. The chain employs TRBV28 and TRBJ1-2; TRBD1 matches at 7 bases. This CDR3 is CASSIPDRFYGYTF. The CDR3 DNA follows: TGTGCCAGCAGTATTCCGGACAGGTTCTATGGCTACACCTTC.